The sequence of this T cell receptor beta chain was determined in a study of identical twins. Germline values: CDR1 SGHKS, CDR2 YYEKEE (reference sequence). CDR3 length equals 15 residues. Deletions cut 4 bases from V and 9 bases from J, with 22 bases between. In TCRdb, the 5' RACE reads were re-called with MiXCR into one record per CDR3 protein. The data show fewer than 250,000 distinct CDR3 sequences, with 7.5% seen just once and around 2.1% held by the top ten. These data were also reused for a study on yellow fever vaccine responses in identical twins.

This TCR derives from a woman aged 18-30 years in good health. The sequenced sample was memory (CD45RO+) T cells sorted from blood. This chain links TRBV5-5 with TRBJ2-5; the D gene could be TRBD1 or TRBD2 (5 bases each). The CDR3 loop reads CASSLVAGTAMAQYF. CDR3 coding DNA: TGTGCCAGCAGCCTAGTTGCCGGGACGGCCATGGCCCAGTACTTC.